Following are 8 T cell receptor beta chains from one sample sequenced in a study of control samples from healthy donors and cancer patients. The protocol was immunoSEQ multiplex PCR, while the TCRdb copy is restricted to in-frame clones and leaves out a portion. The sample comprises some 77,000 clones, approximately 88% of which are singletons, and 7.5% to 9% rests with the top ten. Material for sequencing was blood. These receptors originate from a woman aged 60-75 years in good health.

This clone was observed a few times. This sequence joins TRBV7-9 and TRBJ1-1, with TRBD1 identical over 7 bases. Germline V gene sequence: CDR1 SEHNR, CDR2 FQNEAQ (reference sequence). Trimming cost V 2 bases and J 6 bases; bases outside gene matches: 6. The CDR3 length is 14 residues. The CDR3 region is CASSLRQGGPEAFF. The CDR3 coding sequence is TGTGCCAGCAGCTTAAGGCAGGGGGGTCCTGAAGCTTTCTTT. The full variable domain, with the rest looked up from reference TRBV7-9 and TRBJ1-1, is DTGVSQNPRHKITKRGQNVTFRCDPISEHNRLYWYRQTLGQGPEFLTYFQNEAQLEKSRLLSDRFSAERPKGSFSTLEIQRTEQGDSAMYLCASSLRQGGPEAFFGQGTRLTVV.

The chain combines TRBV7-8 with TRBJ2-1, with 11 bases matching TRBD2. The CDR3 totals 14 residues. CDR1 is SGHVS and CDR2 is FQNEAQ in the germline V gene. V lost 2 bases to trimming and J lost 7 bases; unmatched junction nucleotides: 1. DNA of the CDR3: TGTGCCAGCAGCTTAAGACTAGCGGGGAATGAGCAGTTCTTC. It yields the protein CASSLRLAGNEQFF.

In DNA form, the CDR3 reads TGCGCCAGCAGCTTCCAAGCGGCAACTAATGAAAAACTGTTTTTT. Translated, it gives CASSFQAATNEKLFF. This rearrangement joins TRBV5-1 to TRBJ1-4; D ambiguous. Germline V CDR1 and CDR2: SGHRS, YFSETQ. This CDR3 is built from 15 residues. The ends were cut back, 2 bases at V and 0 bases at J, with 8 bases in the middle. Filled out from reference TRBV5-1 and TRBJ1-4, the complete variable domain reads KAGVTQTPRYLIKTRGQQVTLSCSPISGHRSVSWYQQTPGQGLQFLFEYFSETQRNKGNFPGRFSGRQFSNSRSEMNVSTLELGDSALYLCASSFQAATNEKLFFGSGTQLSVL.

This chain uses TRBV4-1 with TRBJ2-1; D possibly corresponds to TRBD1 (6 bases). Deletions cut 0 bases from V and 9 bases from J, with 18 bases between. CDR3 length: 16 amino acids. The germline CDR1 and CDR2 sequences are MGHRA and YSYEKL. In DNA form, the CDR3 reads TGCGCCAGCAGCCAAGAAACAGGGTATGGCGTCTTTGAGCAGTTCTTC. Protein sequence: CASSQETGYGVFEQFF.

The rearrangement joins TRBV9 to TRBJ2-2, with 8 bases fitting TRBD1. This CDR3 contains 17 residues. V gave up 4 bases and J gave up 6 bases; unmatched junction bases: 14. CDR1 and CDR2 from the germline V gene are SGDLS and YYNGEE. The CDR3: CASSTRDRNEVAGELFF. In nucleotides, the CDR3 is TGTGCCAGCAGCACCCGGGACAGGAATGAAGTTGCCGGGGAGCTGTTTTTT. Full variable domain (outside the CDR3, taken from reference TRBV9 and TRBJ2-2): DSGVTQTPKHLITATGQRVTLRCSPRSGDLSVYWYQQSLDQGLQFLIQYYNGEERAKGNILERFSAQQFPDLHSELNLSSLELGDSALYFCASSTRDRNEVAGELFFGEGSRLTVL.

This clone was picked up a small number of times. V usage is TRBV20-1 and J usage is TRBJ1-6; D is ambiguous. From germline, CDR1 is DFQATT and CDR2 SNEGSKA (reference sequence). The CDR3 loop spans 11 amino acids. Trimming left V 4 bases short and J 7 bases short, with 5 bases between. In DNA, the CDR3 is TGCAGTGCTACTGAGAATTCACCCCTCCACTTT. Encoded protein: CSATENSPLHF.

J is TRBJ1-1 and V is TRBV5-6; D is unclear. The CDR3 sequence is 13 residues long. Trimming shortened V by 4 bases and J by 2 bases, and 9 bases separated the two germline ends. CDR1 is SGHDT and CDR2 is YYEEEE in the germline V gene. In DNA form, the CDR3 reads TGTGCCAGCAGCCCAGAATTAAACACTGAAGCTTTCTTT. Protein: CASSPELNTEAFF.

The chain links TRBV14 to TRBJ1-3, with D possibly matching TRBD1 (5 bases). This CDR3 contains 16 residues. The germline V and J ends were trimmed by 1 base and 0 bases, with 10 bases remaining between them. Germline CDR1 reads SGHDN; CDR2 reads FVKESK. The CDR3 spells CASSQGQYHSGNTIYF. CDR3 DNA: TGTGCCAGCAGCCAAGGACAGTACCACTCTGGAAACACCATATATTTT.